Below, 29 T cell receptor beta chains from the same sample are listed, as sequenced in a study of shared clonotypes between healthy human individuals. This table comes from immunoSEQ multiplex PCR, and its TCRdb copy is limited to in-frame clones, with some not included. The data contain around 750,000 clones, under 80% of them singletons. The specimen was memory CD4+ T cells sorted from blood. Subset in this sample: CD45RA-negative fraction. These receptors were obtained from a young woman in good health.

This rearrangement joins TRBV11-2 to TRBJ1-3, with D unclear. Germline V gives CDR1 SGHAT, CDR2 FQNNGV. CDR3 size: 13 residues. V shed 1 base and J shed 8 bases, with 9 bases lying between them. The CDR3 region is CASSLVGLDTIYF. CDR3 sequence (DNA): TGTGCCAGCAGCTTAGTTGGTCTGGACACCATATATTTT.

The J gene is TRBJ1-1, the V gene TRBV21-1. TRBV21-1 is a known pseudogene. The CDR3 sequence is 16 residues long. CDR3 DNA sequence: TGTGCCAGCAGCAAAGCCCGAGAACACCTGAACACTGAAGCTTTCTTT. This translates into CASSKAREHLNTEAFF.

This clone was seen a single time. The V and J genes are TRBV6-1 and TRBJ2-3; 7 nucleotides match TRBD2. The CDR3 runs 14 residues. Germline CDR1 and CDR2: MNHNS and SASEGT. Losses at the gene ends were 8 bases for V and 0 bases for J; bases not matched to a gene: 5. The CDR3 DNA reads as TGTGCCAGCGCTAGCGGTCCTAGCACAGATACGCAGTATTTT. Residues: CASASGPSTDTQYF.

The chain couples TRBV29-1 to TRBJ1-1, with D perhaps matching TRBD1 (6 bases). Germline V gene data show CDR1 as SQVTM and CDR2 as ANQGSEA. This CDR3 contains 13 residues. The V end lost 3 bases, the J end lost 4 bases, and 12 bases lay between the germline ends. CDR3 amino acids: CSVEVRGGTEAFF. In DNA, the CDR3 is TGCAGCGTTGAGGTCAGGGGAGGCACTGAAGCTTTCTTT.

This rearrangement joins TRBV27 to TRBJ2-7; 9 positions match TRBD1. CDR1 is MNHEY and CDR2 is SMNVEV in the germline V gene (reference sequence). CDR3 length equals 15 residues. Trimming removed 2 bases from V and 5 bases from J; junction bases left unmatched: 7. CDR3 DNA: TGTGCCAGCAGTTTAAGGACAGGGGTGGGGAACGAGCAGTACTTC. This translates into CASSLRTGVGNEQYF.

This chain's CDR3 is CASSLVPHGELFF. Here the CDR3 DNA reads TGTGCCAGCAGCTTAGTCCCTCACGGGGAGCTGTTTTTT. This chain links TRBV7-9 with TRBJ2-2; the D is unclear. V gave up 1 base and J gave up 7 bases, with 7 bases separating them. Looked up from germline, CDR1 is SEHNR and CDR2 is FQNEAQ (reference sequence). CDR3 length: 13 residues. Drawing the rest from reference TRBV7-9 and TRBJ2-2, the complete variable domain is DTGVSQNPRHKITKRGQNVTFRCDPISEHNRLYWYRQTLGQGPEFLTYFQNEAQLEKSRLLSDRFSAERPKGSFSTLEIQRTEQGDSAMYLCASSLVPHGELFFGEGSRLTVL.

Regarding this clone: The identical CDR3 is also encoded by other nucleotide sequences in the sample. The rearrangement joins TRBV9 to TRBJ2-2; D perhaps matches TRBD1 (5 bases). The CDR3 is 13 amino acids. In germline, CDR1 is SGDLS, CDR2 YYNGEE. V gave up 0 bases and J gave up 5 bases, with 5 bases separating them. DNA for the CDR3: TGTGCCAGCAGCGTAGCAGGGACCGGGGAGCTGTTTTTT. This encodes CASSVAGTGELFF.

The chain employs TRBV29-1 and TRBJ2-3; D not certain. Trimming took off 3 bases at V and 4 bases at J, with 8 bases between the two ends. Germline lookup yields CDR1 SQVTM and CDR2 ANQGSEA. There are 12 residues in the CDR3. The CDR3, as DNA: TGCAGCGTTGATATTTCTCCAGATACGCAGTATTTT. It specifies CSVDISPDTQYF.

The chain joins TRBV6-1 to TRBJ2-7, with D perhaps matching TRBD1 (6 bases). V gave up 1 base and J gave up 7 bases, with 8 bases separating them. Germline loops: CDR1 MNHNS, CDR2 SASEGT. This CDR3 region has 12 residues. CDR3 coding DNA: TGTGCCAGCAGTGAAGGGGGGCGGGAGCAGTACTTC. Its protein product is CASSEGGREQYF.

This clone ranks as medium-sized. The CDR3 DNA is TGTGCCAGCAGATCCAACAGGGAACCTTTTGAAGCTTTCTTT. Protein product: CASRSNREPFEAFF. The chain employs TRBV27 and TRBJ1-1, with a tentative D call TRBD1 (6 bases). Germline V lookup: CDR1 MNHEY, CDR2 SMNVEV (reference sequence). This CDR3 spans 14 amino acids. Trimming removed 6 bases from V and 7 bases from J, with 18 bases in between.

This clone was counted only a few times. The V gene is TRBV6-5, the J gene TRBJ1-5; D gene uncertain. Trimming took off 2 bases at V and 16 bases at J, with 15 bases between the two ends. Germline V gene data show CDR1 as MNHEY and CDR2 as SVGAGI. This CDR3 spans 12 amino acids. DNA of the CDR3: TGTGCCAGCAGTTACGAAGGAGGGAGAGGACATTTT. Amino acid sequence: CASSYEGGRGHF.

V and J are TRBV7-9 and TRBJ2-7, with D possibly matching TRBD1 (6 bases). The CDR3 contains 13 residues. Per the germline V gene, CDR1 is SEHNR and CDR2 is FQNEAQ (reference sequence). V dropped 5 bases and J dropped 2 bases, with 10 bases sitting between them. The CDR3: CASSPGAPYEQYF. The CDR3 DNA follows: TGTGCCAGCAGCCCAGGGGCCCCCTACGAGCAGTACTTC.

The table lists this clone with a few counts. This chain links TRBV25-1 with TRBJ1-4; D possibly corresponds to TRBD1 (6 bases). The ends were cut back, 5 bases at V and 7 bases at J, with 17 bases in the middle. Per germline, CDR1 MGHDK and CDR2 SYGVNS. CDR3 length: 15 amino acids. CDR3 in amino acids: CASSLLGGGGEKLFF. Here the CDR3 DNA reads TGTGCCAGCAGTCTCCTCGGGGGGGGCGGTGAAAAACTGTTTTTT.

The rearrangement joins TRBV5-1 to TRBJ1-2, with D maybe TRBD1 (6 bases). The CDR3 covers 12 residues. Trimming removed 9 bases at V and 2 bases at J, with 11 bases between. The germline V gene has CDR1 SGHRS and CDR2 YFSETQ. DNA for the CDR3: TGCGCCACTAGGACAGCGAACTATGGCTACACCTTC. This translates into CATRTANYGYTF.

This clone was detected many times. Other DNA sequences from this sample encode an identical CDR3 as well. CDR3 in amino acids: CASSSQETQYF. The CDR3, as DNA: TGTGCCAGCAGCTCACAAGAGACCCAGTACTTC. This chain links TRBV7-2 with TRBJ2-5; D uncertain. Germline loops: CDR1 SGHTA, CDR2 FQGNSA. V was cut by 4 bases and J by 2 bases, with 2 bases left in between. This CDR3 has 11 residues. Complete variable domain (other parts from reference TRBV7-2 and TRBJ2-5): GAGVSQSPSNKVTEKGKDVELRCDPISGHTALYWYRQSLGQGLEFLIYFQGNSAPDKSGLPSDRFSAERTGGSVSTLTIQRTQQEDSAVYLCASSSQETQYFGPGTRLLVL.

The rearrangement joins TRBV5-1 to TRBJ2-4, with 7 bases matching TRBD2. The CDR3 has 11 amino acids. CDR1 and CDR2 (germline): SGHRS, YFSETQ. Unmatched junction bases numbered 3, after V lost 4 bases and J lost 11 bases. DNA for the CDR3: TGCGCCAGCAGCGCTAGCGGTGTTCAGTACTTC. Residues: CASSASGVQYF.

The V call is TRBV5-4, the J call TRBJ1-2; D is unclear. The germline V gene has CDR1 SGHNT and CDR2 YYREEE (reference sequence). Trimming took 5 bases from V and 1 from J, leaving 9 bases between them. The CDR3 has 13 amino acids. The CDR3 reads CASRRRDNYGYTF. The DNA for the CDR3 is TGTGCCAGCAGGCGCCGGGATAACTATGGCTACACCTTC.

The rearrangement joins TRBV19 to TRBJ2-7; 8 bases line up with TRBD2. The J segment lost 0 bases and the V segment lost 5 bases, leaving 3 bases of the junction unmatched. The length of the CDR3 is 14 residues. Germline lookup yields CDR1 LNHDA and CDR2 SQIVND (reference sequence). CDR3 sequence reads: CASSVLAGSYEQYF. CDR3 in DNA: TGTGCCAGTAGTGTCCTAGCGGGCTCCTACGAGCAGTACTTC.

CDR3 protein: CASSIQTGGGTEAFF. The CDR3 DNA sequence: TGTGCCAGTAGTATCCAGACAGGGGGCGGCACTGAAGCTTTCTTT. The chain carries TRBV19 and TRBJ1-1, with 10 bases fitting TRBD1. J was trimmed by 4 bases and V by 3 bases; bases with no gene match: 5. The CDR3 has 15 residues. Per the germline V gene, CDR1 is LNHDA and CDR2 is SQIVND (reference sequence).

Comments on this clone: This sample also contains other DNA sequences that code for the same CDR3. The rearrangement links TRBV5-1 to TRBJ2-7; a weak D match, TRBD2 (6 bases). Looked up from germline, CDR1 is SGHRS and CDR2 is YFSETQ. V lost 0 bases and J 4 bases, leaving 11 bases between the germline ends. The CDR3 runs to 14 residues. The CDR3 DNA reads TGCGCCAGCAGCTTGGCGGGACTTCTTTACGAGCAGTACTTC. This gives the protein CASSLAGLLYEQYF.

This clone occurred many times. At one end the junction does not follow the germline gene, possibly because of a read error. The chain recombines TRBV5-1 with TRBJ2-6; D is possibly TRBD2 (6 bases). The CDR3 consists of 14 residues. Germline V gene data show CDR1 as SGHRS and CDR2 as YFSETQ. The CDR3 DNA reads TGCGCCAGCACCTTGGGGGGTGGGGCCAACGTCCTGACTTTC. Protein: CASTLGGGANVLTF.

The CDR3 reads CASSLAGGGLTDTQYF. The CDR3 nucleotides read TGCGCCAGCAGCTTGGCGGGCGGGGGGCTCACAGATACGCAGTATTTT. V is TRBV5-1 and J is TRBJ2-3; 8 bases align to TRBD2. V gave up 0 bases and J gave up 2 bases; unmatched junction bases: 5. Germline assignment: CDR1 SGHRS and CDR2 YFSETQ. CDR3 length: 16 residues.

The V call is TRBV6-1, the J call TRBJ2-4; TRBD1 or TRBD2 may be the D gene (6 bases each). The CDR3 has 19 residues. V lost 2 bases, J lost 0 bases, and 20 bases lay in between. The germline gives CDR1 MNHNS, CDR2 SASEGT. CDR3 DNA sequence: TGTGCCAGCAGTGAATTGGGACATCAAACCGGGGGAGCCAAAAACATTCAGTACTTC. It specifies CASSELGHQTGGAKNIQYF.

The CDR3 spells CSVEGGDSLYF. The CDR3 DNA reads TGCAGCGTTGAAGGGGGAGACTCCCTGTACTTC. V usage is TRBV29-1 and J usage is TRBJ2-7, with a possible D match to TRBD2 (5 bases). Trimming pared 1 base from V and 12 bases from J, leaving 13 bases between. The CDR3 loop spans 11 amino acids. Germline CDR1 reads SQVTM; CDR2 reads ANQGSEA.

This clone came up many times. The V gene is TRBV7-2, the J gene TRBJ1-1, with a weak D call TRBD1 (5 bases). This CDR3 contains 15 residues. Germline CDR1 reads SGHTA; CDR2 reads FQGNSA. Trimming took 4 bases from V and 1 from J, leaving 13 bases between them. CDR3 bases: TGTGCCAGCAGCTGGGGCGCGGGGACGAACACTGAAGCTTTCTTT. Translated, it gives CASSWGAGTNTEAFF.

The chain joins TRBV30 to TRBJ2-1; 14 bases agree with TRBD2. The CDR3 consists of 19 residues. The V gene's germline CDR1 is GTSNPN and CDR2 SVGIG (reference sequence). Trimming cost V 0 bases and J 4 bases; bases outside gene matches: 11. CDR3 nucleotides: TGTGCCTGGAGTGTTTTAGGACTAGCGGGAGGTCGGGCTTACAATGAGCAGTTCTTC. Residues: CAWSVLGLAGGRAYNEQFF.

The rearrangement joins TRBV30 to TRBJ1-3; D gene uncertain. Germline lookup yields CDR1 GTSNPN and CDR2 SVGIG (reference sequence). With 1 base removed from V and 7 bases from J, the gap between germline ends came to 8 bases. The CDR3 length is 12 residues. The CDR3 nucleotides read TGTGCCTGGAGTGCCCCCGGGAACACCATATATTTT. Translated: CAWSAPGNTIYF.

Only one count was recorded for this clone. The genes are TRBV28 and TRBJ2-1; TRBD2 matches at 8 bases. Germline V CDR1 and CDR2: MDHEN, SYDVKM. This CDR3 is 15 amino acids long. V lost 4 bases and J lost 7; bases outside the gene matches: 9. This CDR3 reads CASSSPGRGLNEQFF. The CDR3, as DNA: TGTGCCAGCAGTTCCCCCGGGAGGGGACTGAATGAGCAGTTCTTC. The entire variable domain, with the rest obtained from reference TRBV28 and TRBJ2-1, is as follows: DVKVTQSSRYLVKRTGEKVFLECVQDMDHENMFWYRQDPGLGLRLIYFSYDVKMKEKGDIPEGYSVSREKKERFSLILESASTNQTSMYLCASSSPGRGLNEQFFGPGTRLTVL.

The chain uses TRBV28 and TRBJ2-3, with 9 bases lining up with TRBD1. With V trimmed by 7 bases and J by 5 bases, 13 bases remained unmatched. The CDR3 spans 16 residues. The germline gives CDR1 MDHEN, CDR2 SYDVKM. The CDR3 loop reads CASKQPGTGTVDTQYF. DNA for the CDR3: TGTGCCAGCAAGCAACCCGGGACAGGGACGGTAGATACGCAGTATTTT.